Sequencing of this T cell receptor beta chain was carried out in a study of T cell changes during pregnancy in multiple sclerosis. Per the germline V gene, CDR1 is KGHSH and CDR2 is LQKENI. Trimming cost V 6 bases and J 5 bases; bases outside gene matches: 4. This CDR3 has 13 amino acids. Generated by immunoSEQ multiplex PCR, the TCRdb table keeps only in-frame clones and is missing some. This sample has around 83,000 clones, with around nine tenths found just once. The chain recombines TRBV18 with TRBJ1-2; 9 nucleotides line up with TRBD1. The TCR originated in a female donor with multiple sclerosis, enrolled in a pregnancy study. The starting material was CD4+ T cells from peripheral blood mononuclear cells, obtained in the second trimester of pregnancy. CDR3 sequence (DNA): TGTGCCAGCTCCCGGGACAGGGATTATGGCTACACCTTC. The encoded protein is CASSRDRDYGYTF. The whole variable domain, remainder taken from reference TRBV18 and TRBJ1-2, is NAGVMQNPRHLVRRRGQEARLRCSPMKGHSHVYWYRQLPEEGLKFMVYLQKENIIDESGMPKERFSAEFPKEGPSILRIQQVVRGDSAAYFCASSRDRDYGYTFGSGTRLTVV.